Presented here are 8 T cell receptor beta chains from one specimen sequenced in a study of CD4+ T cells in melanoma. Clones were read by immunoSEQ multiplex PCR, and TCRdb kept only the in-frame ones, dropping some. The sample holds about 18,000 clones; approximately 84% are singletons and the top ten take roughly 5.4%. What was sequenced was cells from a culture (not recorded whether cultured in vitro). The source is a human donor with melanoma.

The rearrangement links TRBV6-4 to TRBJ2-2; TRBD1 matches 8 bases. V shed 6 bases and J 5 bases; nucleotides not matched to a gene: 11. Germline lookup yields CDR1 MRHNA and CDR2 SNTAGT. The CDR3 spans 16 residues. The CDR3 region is CASSPRQGASTGELFF. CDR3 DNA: TGTGCCAGCAGCCCGAGGCAGGGGGCTTCTACCGGGGAGCTGTTTTTT.

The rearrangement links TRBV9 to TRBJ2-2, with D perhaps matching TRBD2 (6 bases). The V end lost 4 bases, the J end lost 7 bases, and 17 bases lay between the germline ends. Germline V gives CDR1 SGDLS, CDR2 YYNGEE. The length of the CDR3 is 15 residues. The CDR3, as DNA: TGTGCCAGCAGCCCCCGGGGTAGCGGCCTCGGGGAGCTGTTTTTT. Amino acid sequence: CASSPRGSGLGELFF.

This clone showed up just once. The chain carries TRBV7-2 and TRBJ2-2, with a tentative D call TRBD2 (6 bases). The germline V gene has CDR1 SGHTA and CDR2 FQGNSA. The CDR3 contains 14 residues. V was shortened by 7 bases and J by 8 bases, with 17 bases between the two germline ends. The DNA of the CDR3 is TGTGCCAGCACCTTTTCTGTGGGGGGAGGGGAGCTGTTTTTT. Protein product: CASTFSVGGGELFF. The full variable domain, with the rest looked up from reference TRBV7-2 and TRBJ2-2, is GAGVSQSPSNKVTEKGKDVELRCDPISGHTALYWYRQSLGQGLEFLIYFQGNSAPDKSGLPSDRFSAERTGGSVSTLTIQRTQQEDSAVYLCASTFSVGGGELFFGEGSRLTVL.

CDR3: CGLRKQGGDEQYF. The CDR3, as DNA: TGTGGATTACGAAAGCAGGGGGGGGACGAGCAGTACTTC. The V and J genes are TRBV5-4 and TRBJ2-7; D is perhaps TRBD1 or TRBD2 (7 bases each). The V gene's germline CDR1 is SGHNT and CDR2 YYREEE (reference sequence). The CDR3 spans 13 residues.

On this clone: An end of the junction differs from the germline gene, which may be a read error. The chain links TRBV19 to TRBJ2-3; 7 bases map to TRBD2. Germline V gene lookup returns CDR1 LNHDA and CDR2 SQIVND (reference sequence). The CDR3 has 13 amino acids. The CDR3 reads CASSISGSGVLNF. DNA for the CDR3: TGTGCCAGTAGTATAAGTGGGAGCGGGGTACTGAATTTT.

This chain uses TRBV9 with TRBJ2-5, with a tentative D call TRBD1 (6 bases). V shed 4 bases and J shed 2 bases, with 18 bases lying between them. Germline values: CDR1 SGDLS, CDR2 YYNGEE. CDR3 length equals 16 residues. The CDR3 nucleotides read TGTGCCAGCAGCAGGACAGATGGCAGGGGACAAGAGACCCAGTACTTC. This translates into CASSRTDGRGQETQYF.

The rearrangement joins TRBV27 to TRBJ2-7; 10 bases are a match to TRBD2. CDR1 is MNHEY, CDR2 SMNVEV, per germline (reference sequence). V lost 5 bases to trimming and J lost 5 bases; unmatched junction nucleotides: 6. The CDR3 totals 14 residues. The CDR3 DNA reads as TGTGCCAGCAGTAAACTAGCGGGGCGCCACGAGCAGTACTTC. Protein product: CASSKLAGRHEQYF.

The CDR3 spells CASSPLDSGNTEAFF. As DNA, the CDR3 is TGCGCCAGCAGCCCCTTAGACAGCGGGAACACTGAAGCTTTCTTT. This chain connects TRBV5-1 to TRBJ1-1, with D possibly being TRBD1 (5 bases). The CDR3 covers 15 residues. V lost 4 bases and J 1 base, leaving 14 bases between the germline ends. Germline CDR1 SGHRS, CDR2 YFSETQ.